Below are 2 T cell receptor beta chains sequenced from a single sample in a study of blood T cells in healthy people across ages. A second PCR of roughly 7 to 11 cycles used a sample-barcoded 5' primer and a J-beta primer mix. MiXCR was run by TCRdb on the 5' RACE reads, yielding one entry per CDR3 protein. This sample carries some 760,000 distinct CDR3 sequences, 25% of them seen once, and the ten largest clones take 9.4%. These data were also reused for a study on T cells of mothers and their children.

Sequenced material: blood. These receptors were taken from a boy aged 5-17 years in good health.

The J gene is TRBJ2-5, the V gene TRBV28, with TRBD2 identical over 12 bases. Trimming removed 4 bases from V and 2 bases from J; junction bases left unmatched: 8. Germline V gene sequence: CDR1 MDHEN, CDR2 SYDVKM. This CDR3 region has 17 residues. This CDR3 reads CASSSLYGLAGQETQYF. In nucleotides, the CDR3 is TGTGCCAGCAGTTCCTTGTATGGACTAGCGGGGCAAGAGACCCAGTACTTC.

The chain uses TRBV5-1 and TRBJ2-1; 11 bases match TRBD2. The junction had 21 bases not matched to a gene; V was cut back by 4 bases and J by 6 bases. The CDR3 spans 20 residues. The V gene's germline CDR1 is SGHRS and CDR2 YFSETQ. The DNA of the CDR3 is TGCGCCAGCAGCCCTCCGAGGACAGGGAGCCCTACTAGCGGGAGCAATGAGCAGTTCTTC. It yields the protein CASSPPRTGSPTSGSNEQFF. Full variable domain (rest looked up from reference TRBV5-1 and TRBJ2-1): KAGVTQTPRYLIKTRGQQVTLSCSPISGHRSVSWYQQTPGQGLQFLFEYFSETQRNKGNFPGRFSGRQFSNSRSEMNVSTLELGDSALYLCASSPPRTGSPTSGSNEQFFGPGTRLTVL.